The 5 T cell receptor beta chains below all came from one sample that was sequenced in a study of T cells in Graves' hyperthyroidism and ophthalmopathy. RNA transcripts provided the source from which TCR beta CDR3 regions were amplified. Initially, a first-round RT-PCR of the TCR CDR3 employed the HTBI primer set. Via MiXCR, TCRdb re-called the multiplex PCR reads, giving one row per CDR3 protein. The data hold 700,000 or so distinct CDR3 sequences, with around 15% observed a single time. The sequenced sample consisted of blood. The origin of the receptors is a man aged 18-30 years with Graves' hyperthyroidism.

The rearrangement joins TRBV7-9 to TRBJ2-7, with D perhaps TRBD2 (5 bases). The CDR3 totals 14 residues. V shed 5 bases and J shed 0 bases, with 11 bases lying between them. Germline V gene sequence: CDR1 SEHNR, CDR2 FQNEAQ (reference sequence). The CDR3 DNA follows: TGTGCCAGCAGCCAAGGAGGCAACTCCTACGAGCAGTACTTC. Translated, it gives CASSQGGNSYEQYF.

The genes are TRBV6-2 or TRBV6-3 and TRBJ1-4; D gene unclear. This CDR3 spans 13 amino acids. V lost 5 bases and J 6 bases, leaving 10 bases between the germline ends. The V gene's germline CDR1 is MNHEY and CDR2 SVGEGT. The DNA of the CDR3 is TGTGCCAGCAGTGACTTGACACATGAAAAACTGTTTTTT. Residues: CASSDLTHEKLFF.

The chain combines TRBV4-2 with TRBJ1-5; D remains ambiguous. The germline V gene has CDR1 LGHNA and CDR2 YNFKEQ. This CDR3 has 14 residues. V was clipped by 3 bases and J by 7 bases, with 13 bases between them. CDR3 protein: CASSHGSLSQPQHF. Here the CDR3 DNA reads TGTGCCAGCAGCCACGGGAGCTTATCCCAGCCCCAGCATTTT.

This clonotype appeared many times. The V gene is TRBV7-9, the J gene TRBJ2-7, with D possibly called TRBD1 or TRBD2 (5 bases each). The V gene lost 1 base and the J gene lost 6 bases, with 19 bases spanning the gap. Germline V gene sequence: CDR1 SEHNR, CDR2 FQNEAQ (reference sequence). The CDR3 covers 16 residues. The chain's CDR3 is CASSLGGRFRGTEQYF. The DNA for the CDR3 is TGTGCCAGCAGCTTAGGGGGTCGTTTCCGTGGGACCGAGCAGTACTTC. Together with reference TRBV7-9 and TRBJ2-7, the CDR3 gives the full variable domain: DTGVSQNPRHKITKRGQNVTFRCDPISEHNRLYWYRQTLGQGPEFLTYFQNEAQLEKSRLLSDRFSAERPKGSFSTLEIQRTEQGDSAMYLCASSLGGRFRGTEQYFGPGTRLTVT.

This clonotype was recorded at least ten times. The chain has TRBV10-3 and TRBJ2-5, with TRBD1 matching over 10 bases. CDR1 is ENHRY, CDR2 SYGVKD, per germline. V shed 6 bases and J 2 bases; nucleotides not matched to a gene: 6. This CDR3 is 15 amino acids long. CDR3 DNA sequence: TGTGCCATCAGCTCCGGGACAGGGGCTCAAGAGACCCAGTACTTC. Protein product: CAISSGTGAQETQYF.